A selection of T cell receptor beta chains follows, all from one sample in a study of blood T cell repertoires in COVID-19. Assay used: immunoSEQ multiplex PCR; TCRdb lists only in-frame clones, some missing. The repertoire has 20,000 to 25,000 clones, about 86% of them found once; the top ten carry roughly a sixth. The sequencing input was peripheral blood. These receptor sequences come from a human donor with acute or convalescent COVID-19. The donor label of this sample is uncertain. CDR3s include the opening cysteine and the closing phenylalanine or tryptophan. The order of the fields is J gene, D gene, clone size, V gene, CDR3 DNA, CDR3 protein. The D gene is left open where the match is weak. Clone size is stated in some rows and not others, as once, few, many or a class when expanded.

TRBJ2-1 TRBD2 . TRBV7-2 TGTGCCAGCAGCTCTACCGCGATGGCGGGAGGGCCGTGGAGTGAGCAGTTCTTC CASSSTAMAGGPWSEQFF
TRBJ2-1 TRBD1 . TRBV15 TGTGCCACCAGCAGAGCCGGGACAGGGGTCAATGAGCAGTTCTTC CATSRAGTGVNEQFF
TRBJ1-5 TRBD1 few TRBV6-1 TGTGCCAGCAGTGGATTATACGACAGGGTCTATCAGCCCCAGCATTTT CASSGLYDRVYQPQHF
TRBJ1-4 . medium-sized TRBV19 TGTGCCAGTAGTAGCTACAGTTCAACTAATGAAAAACTGTTTTTT CASSSYSSTNEKLFF
TRBJ2-1 . few TRBV7-2 TGTGCCAGCAGCTTAGTGGCTAGTTTACAGTTCTTC CASSLVASLQFF
TRBJ2-3 TRBD2 once TRBV7-9 TGTGCCAGCAGCCCGGGGGGGTACACAGATACGCAGTATTTT CASSPGGYTDTQYF
TRBJ1-3 . . TRBV5-1 TGCGCCAGCAGCTCGTACGGAGGGTCTGGAAACACCATATATTTT CASSSYGGSGNTIYF
TRBJ2-3 TRBD2 once TRBV7-6 TGTGCCAGCAGCTCCCGGGTTGGACTAGCGGGGGCCACAGATACGCAGTATTTT CASSSRVGLAGATDTQYF
TRBJ2-2 TRBD2 . TRBV5-6 TGTGCCAGCAGTCTAAGCGGGGGGGTGAACACCGGGGAGCTGTTTTTT CASSLSGGVNTGELFF
TRBJ1-5 . . TRBV3-1/TRBV3-2 TGTGCCAGCAGCCAAGATCTGAGCCAGCCCCAGCATTTT CASSQDLSQPQHF
TRBJ1-2 TRBD1 . TRBV7-9 TGTGCCAGCAGCTCCTGGACAGGGCGGGGTAGGTCGGATGGCTACACCTTC CASSSWTGRGRSDGYTF
TRBJ2-3 TRBD2 . TRBV9 TGTGCCAGCAGCTCGGAGGCAGGACTAGCGGGAGGGCGGTATTTT CASSSEAGLAGGRYF
TRBJ1-2 . . TRBV24-1 TGTGCCACCAGTGATACGGGCTATGGCTACACCTTC CATSDTGYGYTF
TRBJ2-3 . once TRBV30 TGTGCCTGGAGTGTACCGGGGGGCAGGATCACAGATACGCAGTATTTT CAWSVPGGRITDTQYF
TRBJ1-4 . . TRBV7-8 TGTGCCAGCAGCTTAGGGAATCGCGACAGGAGGGAAAAACTGTTTTTT CASSLGNRDRREKLFF
TRBJ2-1 TRBD2 . TRBV6-1 TGTGCCACCGTCTTAGCGGGAGGGGTCAATGAGCAGTTCTTC CATVLAGGVNEQFF
TRBJ1-4 . . TRBV19 TGTGCCAGTTTAGGACAGTTAAATGAAAAACTGTTTTTT CASLGQLNEKLFF
TRBJ1-1 . . TRBV24-1 TGTGCCACCAGGGGCTCGGGGGGCACTGAAGCTTTCTTT CATRGSGGTEAFF
TRBJ2-1 . . TRBV5-4 TGTGCCAGCAGCAGAGAGGGCGTTGGCTCCTACAATGAGCAGTTCTTC CASSREGVGSYNEQFF
TRBJ1-2 . . TRBV19 TGTGCCAGTAGTATAGATGCCGCAGGGGCGGCGAATGGCTACACCTTC CASSIDAAGAANGYTF
TRBJ2-1 . . TRBV5-1 TGCGCCAGCAGCCAATCCGGGAGCTCCTACAATGAGCAGTTCTTC CASSQSGSSYNEQFF
TRBJ2-3 . few TRBV5-1 TGCGCCAGCAGCCCCCGGGGGATCTGCACAGATACGCAGTATTTT CASSPRGICTDTQYF
TRBJ2-2 . . TRBV6-1 TGTGCCAGCAGTGAAGAACGGACAGCGATGGGCGGGGAGCTGTTTTTT CASSEERTAMGGELFF
TRBJ2-1 . . TRBV9 TGTGCCAGCAGCGAGGTGGGAGCTGAGCAGTTCTTC CASSEVGAEQFF
TRBJ2-1 . . TRBV5-1 TGCGCCAGCAGCCCAGCAGGGAACAATGAGCAGTTCTTC CASSPAGNNEQFF
TRBJ1-2 . . TRBV7-9 TGTGCCAGCAGCCTCGATCAGGGGCATGGCTACACCTTC CASSLDQGHGYTF
TRBJ2-1 TRBD2 . TRBV3-1/TRBV3-2 TGTGCCAGCAGCCCCTTTACTAGCGGGACGGGGAATGAGCAGTTCTTC CASSPFTSGTGNEQFF
TRBJ1-6 . once TRBV7-8 TGTGCCAGCAGCTTAGCGCGACTTGGGAATTCACCCCTCCACTTT CASSLARLGNSPLHF
TRBJ1-1 . . TRBV5-1 TGCGCCAGCAGCTCGACAGGTAGGAACACTGAAGCTTTCTTT CASSSTGRNTEAFF
TRBJ2-5 TRBD1 . TRBV19 TGTGCCAGTAGTCCAGGGGGCGCGGGGACCCAGTACTTC CASSPGGAGTQYF
TRBJ2-2 TRBD2 . TRBV7-3 TGTGCCAGCAGCTCGACGGGAGGCACCGGGGAGCTGTTTTTT CASSSTGGTGELFF
TRBJ1-2 . few TRBV5-6 TGTGCCAGCACGAGGTCTCTAGTTGGCTACACCTTC CASTRSLVGYTF
TRBJ1-4 . . TRBV19 TGTGCCAGCCGACGGACGGGAAATAATGAAAAACTGTTTTTT CASRRTGNNEKLFF
TRBJ1-2 TRBD1 . TRBV25-1 TGTGCCAGCAGTCAAACTTCGACAGGGTCAAACACCTTC CASSQTSTGSNTF
TRBJ1-4 . . TRBV6-5 TGTGCCAGCAGTTGGAACAGAGAAAAACTGTTTTTT CASSWNREKLFF
TRBJ2-3 . . TRBV2 TGTGCCAGCCAGCGGAGCACAGATACGCAGTATTTT CASQRSTDTQYF
TRBJ1-6 TRBD1 . TRBV5-6 TGTGCCAGCAGCCCAGCACCGGACAGGGGGAGTTCACCCCTCCACTTT CASSPAPDRGSSPLHF
TRBJ2-2 . . TRBV5-1 TGCGCCAGCAGCGTCGGGACAAACACCGGGGAGCTGTTTTTT CASSVGTNTGELFF
TRBJ2-5 TRBD1 . TRBV5-4 TGTGCCAGCAGCTGGAGGACAGGGTTGGTAGAAGAGACCCAGTACTTC CASSWRTGLVEETQYF
TRBJ1-1 TRBD1 . TRBV27 TGTGCCAGCAGTCCGACAGGGAACGCGATGAACACTGAAGCTTTCTTT CASSPTGNAMNTEAFF
TRBJ2-1 TRBD2 . TRBV5-1 TGCGCCAGCAGCTCGGGACTAGCGGGAGGGATGGATGAGCAGTTCTTC CASSSGLAGGMDEQFF
TRBJ2-2 . . TRBV5-1 TGCGCCAGCAGCTTGGTTTCGGCCGGGGAGCTGTTTTTT CASSLVSAGELFF
TRBJ2-4 . . TRBV7-2 TGTGCCAGCAGCTTAGACACTATAAACATTCAGTACTTC CASSLDTINIQYF
TRBJ1-4 TRBD1 . TRBV13 TGTGCCAGCAGCTTAGGGGGACAGGGAAGGGAAAAACTGTTTTTT CASSLGGQGREKLFF
TRBJ2-5 . . TRBV6-5 TGTGCCAGCAAGACCACATCAGGGGTTCAAGAGACCCAGTACTTC CASKTTSGVQETQYF
TRBJ2-2 . . TRBV11-3 TGTGCCAGCAGTCCGACAGCGAACACCGGGGAGCTGTTTTTT CASSPTANTGELFF
TRBJ2-1 TRBD2 . TRBV11-2 TGTGCCAGCAGCTTGACTAGCGGGAAATACAATGAGCAGTTCTTC CASSLTSGKYNEQFF
TRBJ1-2 . . TRBV25-1 TGTGCCAGCAGTGGCAGGGTGGACTATGGCTACACCTTC CASSGRVDYGYTF
TRBJ2-7 . . TRBV27 TGTGCCAGCAGGCACGGGGTAGAGGAGCAGTACTTC CASRHGVEEQYF
TRBJ1-2 . once TRBV29-1 TGCAGCGCGGACCCCGGGGGACCAAACTATGGCTACACCTTC CSADPGGPNYGYTF
TRBJ2-7 TRBD2 once TRBV27 TGTGCCAGCAGTTTAGCGGGGGGATCCACCTACGAGCAGTACTTC CASSLAGGSTYEQYF
TRBJ1-3 TRBD1 . TRBV5-6 TGTGCCAGCAGCTTTGGACGCGCTGGACAGGGGGCGCGAAACACCATATATTTT CASSFGRAGQGARNTIYF